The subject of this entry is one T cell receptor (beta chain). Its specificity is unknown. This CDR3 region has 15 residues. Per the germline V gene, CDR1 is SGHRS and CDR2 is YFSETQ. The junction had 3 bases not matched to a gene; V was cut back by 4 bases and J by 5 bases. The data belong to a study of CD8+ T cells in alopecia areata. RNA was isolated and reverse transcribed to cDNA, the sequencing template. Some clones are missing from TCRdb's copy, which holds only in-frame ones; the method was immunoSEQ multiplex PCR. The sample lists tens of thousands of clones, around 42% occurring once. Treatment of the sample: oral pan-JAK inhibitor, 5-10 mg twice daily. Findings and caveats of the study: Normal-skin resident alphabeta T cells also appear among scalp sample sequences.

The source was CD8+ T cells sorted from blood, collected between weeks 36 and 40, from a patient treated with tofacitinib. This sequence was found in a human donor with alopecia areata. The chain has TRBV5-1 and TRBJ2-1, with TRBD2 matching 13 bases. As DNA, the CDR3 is TGCGCCAGCAGCCCCGGACTAGCGGGAGACAATGAGCAGTTCTTC. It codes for CASSPGLAGDNEQFF.